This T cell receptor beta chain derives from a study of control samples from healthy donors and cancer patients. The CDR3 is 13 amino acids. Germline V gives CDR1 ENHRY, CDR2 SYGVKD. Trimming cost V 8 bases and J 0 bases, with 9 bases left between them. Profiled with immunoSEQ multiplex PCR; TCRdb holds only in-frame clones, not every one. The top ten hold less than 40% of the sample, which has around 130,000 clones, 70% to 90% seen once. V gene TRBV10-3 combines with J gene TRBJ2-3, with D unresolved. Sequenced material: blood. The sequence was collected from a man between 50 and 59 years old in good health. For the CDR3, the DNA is TGTGCCATCGCACTCCCGAGCACAGATACGCAGTATTTT. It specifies CAIALPSTDTQYF.